The 14 T cell receptor beta chains below come from one sample, sequenced in a study of post-analysis software for immune sequencing data. Study findings and constraints: Controls had lower frequencies than patients of 4 or 5 TRBV segments, which included TRBV5-6, TRBV5-1 and TRBV20-1.

Libraries were made from TCR beta cDNA, and they carried unique molecular identifiers. MiXCR, applied by TCRdb to the PCR reads, yields one record per CDR3 protein. The sample carries more than 500,000 distinct CDR3 sequences, approximately 34% recorded once. Their antigens remain unidentified. The sequenced sample consisted of blood. These receptors came from a girl aged 2 to 17 with multiple sclerosis.

This chain connects TRBV5-1 to TRBJ2-3; 7 nucleotides line up with TRBD1. The CDR3 contains 16 residues. The ends lost 5 bases at V and 3 bases at J; junction bases unmatched: 12. Germline CDR1 and CDR2: SGHRS and YFSETQ. CDR3 sequence: CASSFGGQDPTDTQYF. For the CDR3, the DNA is TGCGCCAGCAGTTTTGGCGGACAGGATCCAACAGATACGCAGTATTTT. Filled out from reference TRBV5-1 and TRBJ2-3, the complete variable domain reads KAGVTQTPRYLIKTRGQQVTLSCSPISGHRSVSWYQQTPGQGLQFLFEYFSETQRNKGNFPGRFSGRQFSNSRSEMNVSTLELGDSALYLCASSFGGQDPTDTQYFGPGTRLTVL.

This clonotype was detected only a few times. Germline and junction disagree at one end, which may indicate a read error. In DNA form, the CDR3 reads TGTGCTAGCAGCCCGGGCAGCGGAGACAATGAGCAGTTCTTC. Translation: CASSPGSGDNEQFF. The V gene is TRBV7-7, the J gene TRBJ2-1; perhaps TRBD2 as D (5 bases). The CDR3 is 14 amino acids. Germline V CDR1 and CDR2: SSHAT, FNYEAQ (reference sequence).

The J gene is TRBJ1-1, the V gene TRBV20-1, with TRBD1 as a possible D gene (5 bases). CDR3 size: 11 residues. Per germline, CDR1 DFQATT and CDR2 SNEGSKA (reference sequence). V shed 2 bases and J shed 8 bases, with 9 bases lying between them. The CDR3 spells CSARMGPEAFF. Written as DNA, the CDR3 is TGCAGTGCTAGAATGGGACCCGAAGCTTTCTTT.

This clonotype has just one count. This chain uses TRBV6-6 with TRBJ2-1, with TRBD1 matching 7 bases. V was clipped by 4 bases and J by 15 bases; unmatched bases: 6. The CDR3 consists of 11 residues. Germline lookup yields CDR1 MNHNY and CDR2 SVGAGI (reference sequence). In nucleotides, the CDR3 is TGTGCCAGCAGTTTGACAGGGATGTCGTTCTTC. Translating it yields CASSLTGMSFF.

V usage is TRBV12-3 or TRBV12-4 and J usage is TRBJ1-5, with D possibly being TRBD1 (5 bases). This CDR3 is built from 18 residues. Trimming pared 2 bases from V and 2 bases from J, leaving 19 bases between. The CDR3 DNA is TGTGCCAGCAGTTTAATCGTGGGGGTCCAAGGGCGCAATCAGCCCCAGCATTTT. This sequence encodes CASSLIVGVQGRNQPQHF.

The chain combines TRBV6-5 with TRBJ1-5; no clear D. The V gene's germline CDR1 is MNHEY and CDR2 SVGAGI. Trimming stripped 7 bases from V and 5 bases from J, with 12 bases between. This CDR3 has 13 amino acids. CDR3 in DNA: TGTGCCAGCACCTACGGGAGTTATCAGCCCCAGCATTTT. Its translation: CASTYGSYQPQHF.

This clonotype was observed a handful of times. V is TRBV28 and J is TRBJ1-5; D is unclear. Germline lookup yields CDR1 MDHEN and CDR2 SYDVKM. The CDR3 loop spans 14 amino acids. V shed 7 bases and J shed 3 bases, with 13 bases lying between them. In DNA form, the CDR3 reads TGTGCCAGCAATCTGGGTTTAAACAATCAGCCCCAGCATTTT. Its protein product is CASNLGLNNQPQHF.

The chain carries TRBV20-1 and TRBJ1-4; 8 nucleotides match TRBD1. CDR1 is DFQATT, CDR2 SNEGSKA, per germline (reference sequence). The CDR3 length is 15 residues. Trimming took 0 bases from V and 7 from J; bases not matched to a gene: 7. The CDR3 nucleotides are TGCAGTGCTAGAGATGTGCCAGGGGGCAGTGAAAAACTGTTTTTT. Translated, it gives CSARDVPGGSEKLFF.

CDR3 DNA: TGCAGTGCTAGAGTTCGCGGGGGGGGCACAGATACGCAGTATTTT. It translates to CSARVRGGGTDTQYF. The J gene is TRBJ2-3, the V gene TRBV20-1; 9 bases are a match to TRBD2. The J segment lost 1 base and the V segment lost 1 base, leaving 3 bases of the junction unmatched. The germline V gene has CDR1 DFQATT and CDR2 SNEGSKA (reference sequence). The CDR3 loop spans 15 amino acids.

This clonotype was observed a few times. V is TRBV19 and J is TRBJ2-1, with 9 bases fitting TRBD1. Germline lookup yields CDR1 LNHDA and CDR2 SQIVND (reference sequence). CDR3 length: 18 amino acids. V dropped 7 bases and J dropped 2; count of bases not matched to a gene: 15. The CDR3 loop reads CASTTRDRDGSPYNEQFF. DNA for the CDR3: TGTGCCAGTACCACTAGGGACAGGGATGGCAGTCCCTACAATGAGCAGTTCTTC.

This clonotype was observed a few times. The rearrangement links TRBV20-1 to TRBJ1-5; D is perhaps TRBD1 (5 bases). The CDR3 consists of 16 residues. The germline gives CDR1 DFQATT, CDR2 SNEGSKA (reference sequence). V was shortened by 6 bases and J by 0 bases, with 18 bases between the two germline ends. CDR3 coding DNA: TGCAGTGCCGAGTCCCAGGGAGGCTATAGCAATCAGCCCCAGCATTTT. This encodes CSAESQGGYSNQPQHF.

The sample holds a few counts of this clonotype. This sequence joins TRBV7-2 and TRBJ2-1; D may correspond to TRBD1 or TRBD2 (5 bases each). The germline V gene encodes CDR1 SGHTA and CDR2 FQGNSA. V was pared by 4 bases and J by 8 bases, with 15 bases between. There are 14 residues in the CDR3. The CDR3 spells CASSSDRASHEQFF. In DNA, the CDR3 is TGTGCCAGCAGCTCAGACAGAGCTAGCCATGAGCAGTTCTTC. The entire variable domain, with the rest obtained from reference TRBV7-2 and TRBJ2-1, is as follows: GAGVSQSPSNKVTEKGKDVELRCDPISGHTALYWYRQSLGQGLEFLIYFQGNSAPDKSGLPSDRFSAERTGGSVSTLTIQRTQQEDSAVYLCASSSDRASHEQFFGPGTRLTVL.

This sequence joins TRBV29-1 and TRBJ2-1, with 9 bases identical to TRBD2. Germline V gene sequence: CDR1 SQVTM, CDR2 ANQGSEA. This CDR3 comprises 12 residues. The junction had 6 bases not matched to a gene; V was cut back by 8 bases and J by 7 bases. Written as DNA, the CDR3 is TGCAGCACGAGGCGGGGGGGAAATGAGCAGTTCTTC. Protein: CSTRRGGNEQFF.

CDR3 sequence reads: CASSQGIPGQGVYEQYF. Here the CDR3 DNA reads TGTGCCAGCAGCCAAGGAATCCCGGGACAGGGGGTCTACGAGCAGTACTTC. The rearrangement uses TRBV14 and TRBJ2-7; 11 nucleotides agree with TRBD1. J was trimmed by 3 bases and V by 1 base; bases with no gene match: 8. The CDR3 consists of 17 residues. Germline CDR1 is SGHDN and CDR2 is FVKESK.